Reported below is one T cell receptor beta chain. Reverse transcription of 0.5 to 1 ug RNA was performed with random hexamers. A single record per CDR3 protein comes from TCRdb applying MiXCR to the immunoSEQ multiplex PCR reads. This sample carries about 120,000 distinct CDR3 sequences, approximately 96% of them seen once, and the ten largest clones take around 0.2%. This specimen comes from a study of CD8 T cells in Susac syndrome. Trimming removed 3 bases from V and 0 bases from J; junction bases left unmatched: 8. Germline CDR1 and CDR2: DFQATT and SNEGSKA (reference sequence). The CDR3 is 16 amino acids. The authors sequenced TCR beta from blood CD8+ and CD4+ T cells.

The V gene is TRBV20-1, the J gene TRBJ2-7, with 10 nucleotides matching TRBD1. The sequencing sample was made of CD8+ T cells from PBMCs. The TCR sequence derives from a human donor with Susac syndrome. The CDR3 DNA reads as TGCAGTGCTAGGGCCGGGACAGGGGTATTCTCCTACGAGCAGTACTTC. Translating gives CSARAGTGVFSYEQYF.